The 13 T cell receptor beta chains in this list originate from one sample, sequenced in a study of beta chain features in type 1 diabetes. Study-wide results and limits: Among all four CD4+ subsets, Type 1 diabetes patients had TCRB CDR3s that were moderately but significantly shorter.

Which antigens these TCRs recognize remains unknown. All of the isolated RNA was reverse transcribed, so expressed TCRB transcripts were sequenced. TCRdb's copy holds only in-frame clones and misses some; the assay was immunoSEQ multiplex PCR. The sample yields some 350,000 clones, approximately 13% seen once. The source material was naive CD4+ T cells from blood. The source is a woman between 18 and 29 years old with type 1 diabetes.

The V call is TRBV10-3, the J call TRBJ1-5, with 8 bases lining up with TRBD1. This CDR3 region has 15 residues. With V trimmed by 5 bases and J by 3 bases, 6 bases remained unmatched. Germline V CDR1 and CDR2: ENHRY, SYGVKD. CDR3 residues: CAISSTGASNQPQHF. In DNA, the CDR3 is TGTGCCATCAGTTCGACAGGGGCCTCCAATCAGCCCCAGCATTTT.

In its sample, this clone was seen a few times. The chain recombines TRBV29-1 with TRBJ1-1, with 9 bases identical to TRBD1. V trimming: 6 bases; J trimming: 6 bases; junction bases outside the gene matches: 5. This CDR3 has 12 residues. The germline V gene has CDR1 SQVTM and CDR2 ANQGSEA. The CDR3 loop reads CSVRDRVAEAFF. For the CDR3, the DNA is TGCAGCGTGCGGGACAGGGTCGCTGAAGCTTTCTTT.

The chain is built from TRBV2 and TRBJ2-1; D not certain. Germline CDR1 and CDR2: SNHLY and FYNNEI. The V and J ends lost 2 bases and 1 base respectively, with 6 bases between them. The CDR3 is 14 residues long. CDR3 loop: CASSESLSYNEQFF. In DNA form, the CDR3 reads TGTGCCAGCAGTGAAAGCCTTTCCTACAATGAGCAGTTCTTC.

A few counts support this clone. The chain recombines TRBV29-1 with TRBJ1-2; D is uncertain. From germline, CDR1 is SQVTM and CDR2 ANQGSEA. The germline V and J ends were trimmed by 6 bases and 5 bases, with 16 bases remaining between them. There are 13 residues in the CDR3. The CDR3 reads CSVRSVEGYGYTF. The CDR3 DNA reads as TGCAGCGTCCGGAGTGTAGAGGGTTATGGCTACACCTTC.

The chain employs TRBV30 and TRBJ1-4; TRBD1 matches at 8 bases. The CDR3 spans 14 residues. The trim removed 2 bases at V and 5 bases at J, leaving 4 bases unmatched. Germline V gene data show CDR1 as GTSNPN and CDR2 as SVGIG (reference sequence). CDR3 bases: TGTGCCTGGAGTTCTGGACAGGGCAATGAAAAACTGTTTTTT. Its translation is CAWSSGQGNEKLFF.

In its sample, this clone was seen a few times. This chain connects TRBV27 to TRBJ1-2; 8 bases are shared with TRBD1. Per germline, CDR1 MNHEY and CDR2 SMNVEV (reference sequence). This CDR3 is 15 amino acids long. V dropped 3 bases and J dropped 8; count of bases not matched to a gene: 11. This CDR3 reads CASSFAGGDGWGYTF. In DNA, the CDR3 is TGTGCCAGCAGTTTTGCAGGGGGCGATGGTTGGGGCTACACCTTC.

The rearrangement uses TRBV30 and TRBJ2-7; 10 positions agree with TRBD2. This CDR3 spans 13 amino acids. V was clipped by 7 bases and J by 2 bases; unmatched bases: 5. CDR1 is GTSNPN and CDR2 is SVGIG in the germline V gene (reference sequence). The CDR3 loop reads CASSSGRPYEQYF. DNA for the CDR3: TGTGCCTCTAGTAGCGGGAGGCCCTACGAGCAGTACTTC.

This clone was recorded a few times. In DNA form, the CDR3 reads TGTGCCAGCTCACCGGGACAGGAGGGCTACACCTTC. Encoded protein: CASSPGQEGYTF. J is TRBJ1-2 and V is TRBV18; TRBD1 agrees at 8 bases. J gave up 8 bases and V 3 bases, and 2 bases lay outside the gene matches. Germline CDR1 reads KGHSH; CDR2 reads LQKENI. This CDR3 contains 12 residues. Based on the CDR3 plus reference TRBV18 and TRBJ1-2, the full variable domain is NAGVMQNPRHLVRRRGQEARLRCSPMKGHSHVYWYRQLPEEGLKFMVYLQKENIIDESGMPKERFSAEFPKEGPSILRIQQVVRGDSAAYFCASSPGQEGYTFGSGTRLTVV.

This CDR3 is CASSLAGGQAGELFF. The CDR3 bases are TGTGCCAGCAGCTTAGCGGGGGGTCAGGCCGGGGAGCTGTTTTTT. V is TRBV7-2 and J is TRBJ2-2; weak D call: TRBD2 (6 bases). The CDR3 covers 15 residues. Per the germline V gene, CDR1 is SGHTA and CDR2 is FQGNSA. V lost 0 bases and J lost 6, with 11 bases in between.

The chain combines TRBV14 with TRBJ2-1; 7 nucleotides line up with TRBD1. The CDR3 is made up of 15 amino acids. V was pared by 4 bases and J by 12 bases, with 15 bases of the junction left unmatched. The V gene's germline CDR1 is SGHDN and CDR2 FVKESK. CDR3 amino acids: CASSLGRTGFLGQFF. In DNA form, the CDR3 reads TGTGCCAGCAGCCTGGGCAGGACAGGTTTCTTAGGGCAGTTCTTC.

This clone was counted between two and nine times. The chain joins TRBV18 to TRBJ1-5; TRBD1 matches at 7 bases. Looked up from germline, CDR1 is KGHSH and CDR2 is LQKENI. Trimming removed 4 bases from V and 1 base from J; junction bases left unmatched: 1. The CDR3 totals 14 residues. This chain's CDR3 is CASSRDRSNQPQHF. The DNA of the CDR3 is TGTGCCAGCTCACGGGACAGAAGCAATCAGCCCCAGCATTTT.

The table lists this clone with many counts. The chain carries TRBV30 and TRBJ1-5; D remains unclear. This CDR3 has 13 residues. Germline V gene data show CDR1 as GTSNPN and CDR2 as SVGIG (reference sequence). V was trimmed by 5 bases and J by 3 bases, leaving 11 bases between them. The CDR3 bases are TGTGCCTGGGCGGAGGCTTCCAATCAGCCCCAGCATTTT. It translates to CAWAEASNQPQHF.

The chain carries TRBV28 and TRBJ2-1; 7 bases map to TRBD2. V was clipped by 5 bases and J by 5 bases; unmatched bases: 12. CDR3 length equals 16 residues. Per the germline V gene, CDR1 is MDHEN and CDR2 is SYDVKM. In DNA, the CDR3 is TGTGCCAGCAGTATCTACGGGACTAACGACAACAATGAGCAGTTCTTC. Translating it yields CASSIYGTNDNNEQFF.